These 30 T cell receptor beta chains share one sample of origin, sequenced in a study of post-analysis software for immune sequencing data. The authors incorporated unique molecular identifiers into the TCR beta cDNA libraries. MiXCR, applied by TCRdb to the PCR reads, yields one record per CDR3 protein. The sample yields about 820,000 distinct CDR3 sequences, 53% seen once. Their cognate antigens are unknown. General observations from the study: The five TRBV segments detected at higher frequency in patients than in controls included TRBV5-6, TRBV5-1 and TRBV20-1.

The sequenced material came from blood. The receptors originated from a girl aged 5-17 years with multiple sclerosis.

The V and J genes are TRBV10-3 and TRBJ2-7; possible D gene TRBD1, 6 bases. The CDR3 sequence is 13 residues long. The V gene's germline CDR1 is ENHRY and CDR2 SYGVKD. V was trimmed by 5 bases and J by 0 bases, leaving 8 bases between them. In DNA form, the CDR3 reads TGTGCCATCAGTAGGGGGATCTCCTACGAGCAGTACTTC. Translation gives CAISRGISYEQYF.

Worth noting for this clonotype: Sequence at one end of the junction differs from germline and may be a read error. V is TRBV7-7 and J is TRBJ2-4, with D hard to call. The J call is uncertain, as TRBJ2-5 better fits the DNA end. The CDR3 covers 12 residues. Germline V gives CDR1 SSHAT, CDR2 FNYEAQ (reference sequence). This chain's CDR3 is CASSSDQETQYF. The CDR3 DNA follows: TGTGCTAGCAGCTCCGACCAAGAGACCCAGTACTTC.

The chain joins TRBV7-7 to TRBJ2-1, with D maybe TRBD2 (5 bases). Germline V lookup: CDR1 SSHAT, CDR2 FNYEAQ (reference sequence). The length of the CDR3 is 13 residues. The V end was cut by 2 bases, the J end by 6 bases, with 8 bases between. The CDR3 nucleotides read TGTGCCAGCAGCTTATCCCTAGCCAATGAGCAGTTCTTC. Its protein product is CASSLSLANEQFF.

This clonotype was detected only a few times. J is TRBJ2-7 and V is TRBV29-1; no clear D. The CDR3 extends over 15 amino acids. V lost 8 bases and J 2 bases, leaving 22 bases between the germline ends. Germline assignment: CDR1 SQVTM and CDR2 ANQGSEA. The CDR3 sequence: CSYLRRAGGTYEQYF. As DNA, the CDR3 is TGCAGCTACCTTCGCCGGGCAGGCGGTACCTACGAGCAGTACTTC.

The V gene is TRBV29-1, the J gene TRBJ2-1, with D maybe TRBD1 (6 bases). This CDR3 spans 14 amino acids. Trimming took off 3 bases at V and 0 bases at J, with 9 bases between the two ends. Germline V gene sequence: CDR1 SQVTM, CDR2 ANQGSEA. The CDR3 protein is CSVETGVSYNEQFF. CDR3 DNA sequence: TGCAGCGTTGAGACAGGCGTCTCCTACAATGAGCAGTTCTTC.

The chain employs TRBV24-1 and TRBJ2-1; the match to TRBD1 covers 7 bases. CDR1 is KGHDR, CDR2 SFDVKD, per germline. The CDR3 spans 14 residues. The V gene end was trimmed by 4 bases and the J gene end by 9 bases; junction bases not matched to a gene: 8. Here the CDR3 DNA reads TGTGCCACCAGTGACAGTGTGACAGGGTTTGAGCAGTTCTTC. It translates to CATSDSVTGFEQFF.

The chain uses TRBV27 and TRBJ1-1, with 9 bases aligning to TRBD1. After removal of 5 bases from V and 2 bases from J, the junction contained 6 bases not matched to a gene. The CDR3 contains 15 residues. Germline CDR1 MNHEY, CDR2 SMNVEV (reference sequence). The CDR3: CASSLLTGGNTEAFF. The CDR3 region has the DNA TGTGCCAGCAGTCTTTTGACAGGGGGTAACACTGAAGCTTTCTTT.

The rearrangement uses TRBV7-8 and TRBJ2-5; 7 bases line up with TRBD2. The J call may be wrong; the DNA end is better matched by TRBJ2-7. The CDR3 contains 12 residues. The germline gives CDR1 SGHVS, CDR2 FQNEAQ. The CDR3 DNA sequence: TGTGCCAGCAGTGGGGGGGGTAACGAGCAGTACTTC. It yields the protein CASSGGGNEQYF.

This chain joins TRBV12-3 or TRBV12-4 and TRBJ2-7; TRBD2 is a possible D gene (6 bases). Trimming took 1 base from V and 2 from J, leaving 15 bases between them. The CDR3 has 16 amino acids. The CDR3: CASSLGLPTRTYEQYF. CDR3 nucleotide sequence: TGTGCCAGCAGTTTAGGGCTTCCGACTAGAACCTACGAGCAGTACTTC.

The rearrangement links TRBV18 to TRBJ2-7; D is ambiguous. Germline CDR1 KGHSH, CDR2 LQKENI. Trimming removed 3 bases from V and 0 bases from J, with 9 bases in between. The CDR3 sequence is 14 residues long. The CDR3 reads CASSPNPSSYEQYF. The CDR3 coding sequence is TGTGCCAGCTCACCTAATCCGAGCTCCTACGAGCAGTACTTC.

The chain combines TRBV27 with TRBJ2-7; D unclear. The V end lost 2 bases, the J end lost 3 bases, and 20 bases lay between the germline ends. Germline CDR1 and CDR2: MNHEY and SMNVEV (reference sequence). This CDR3 has 17 amino acids. CDR3 nucleotides: TGTGCCAGCAGTTTAACTCCACCGGCCGCAGGCATCTACGAGCAGTACTTC. Translated, it gives CASSLTPPAAGIYEQYF.

As concerns this clonotype: One junction end disagrees with the germline gene, perhaps due to a read error. The rearrangement uses TRBV5-1 and TRBJ1-1, with D possibly TRBD1 on 5 matching bases. From germline, CDR1 is SGHRS and CDR2 YFSETQ. The CDR3 is made up of 14 amino acids. The CDR3 DNA sequence: TGTGCCAGCAGCTTAGGCGGGGGGGACACTGAAGCTTTCTTT. Translated: CASSLGGGDTEAFF.

The chain carries TRBV5-1 and TRBJ1-1; possible D gene TRBD1, 6 bases. The germline V gene has CDR1 SGHRS and CDR2 YFSETQ. This CDR3 contains 12 residues. The V and J ends lost 4 bases and 11 bases respectively, with 15 bases between them. CDR3 sequence: CASSQGIGEAFF. The CDR3 nucleotides read TGCGCCAGCAGCCAGGGGATCGGAGAGGCTTTCTTT.

Only a few counts were recorded for this clonotype. The V call is TRBV20-1, the J call TRBJ2-5; 11 bases line up with TRBD2. Germline lookup yields CDR1 DFQATT and CDR2 SNEGSKA (reference sequence). Trimming took 6 bases from V and 4 from J; bases not matched to a gene: 7. The CDR3 is 14 amino acids. The chain's CDR3 is CSAATSGVRETQYF. The CDR3 DNA follows: TGCAGTGCCGCGACTAGCGGGGTTAGAGAGACCCAGTACTTC.

The rearrangement uses TRBV5-1 and TRBJ2-5, with 13 nucleotides matching TRBD2. The CDR3 consists of 15 residues. Per germline, CDR1 SGHRS and CDR2 YFSETQ. J gave up 5 bases and V 4 bases, and 5 bases lay outside the gene matches. Here the CDR3 reads CASSQETSGGETQYF. The CDR3 nucleotides read TGCGCCAGCAGCCAGGAGACTAGCGGGGGGGAGACCCAGTACTTC.

This clonotype came up a few times. This sequence joins TRBV7-9 and TRBJ2-5, with no clear D. Per the germline V gene, CDR1 is SEHNR and CDR2 is FQNEAQ (reference sequence). The CDR3 runs 19 residues. Trimming cost V 0 bases and J 5 bases, with 25 bases left between them. In nucleotides, the CDR3 is TGTGCCAGCAGCTTAGCTCTACTGAGGCCCACGGTCGGTCGGGAGACCCAGTACTTC. Translated: CASSLALLRPTVGRETQYF.

The CDR3 loop reads CSARRRTGGSNQPQHF. The DNA of the CDR3 is TGCAGTGCTAGACGGAGGACAGGAGGGAGCAATCAGCCCCAGCATTTT. The genes are TRBV20-1 and TRBJ1-5, with 7 bases identical to TRBD1. Trimming cost V 2 bases and J 1 base; bases outside gene matches: 8. Germline CDR1 reads DFQATT; CDR2 reads SNEGSKA (reference sequence). CDR3 length: 16 amino acids.

V gene TRBV6-6 combines with J gene TRBJ1-4; D might be TRBD1 (6 bases). The CDR3 has 15 amino acids. V was trimmed by 5 bases and J by 2 bases, leaving 12 bases between them. In germline, CDR1 is MNHNY, CDR2 SVGAGI (reference sequence). The CDR3 protein is CASSDFRGTNEKLFF. For the CDR3, the DNA is TGTGCCAGCAGTGACTTCAGGGGCACTAATGAAAAACTGTTTTTT.

V usage is TRBV5-1 and J usage is TRBJ2-1, with 9 bases lining up with TRBD2. Germline assignment: CDR1 SGHRS and CDR2 YFSETQ. The CDR3 has 13 amino acids. Trimming took 4 bases from V and 9 from J; bases not matched to a gene: 5. CDR3 protein: CASSGNSGSEQFF. DNA for the CDR3: TGCGCCAGCAGCGGAAATAGCGGGAGTGAGCAGTTCTTC.

The chain joins TRBV5-4 to TRBJ2-7; 7 bases map to TRBD2. CDR3 length: 12 amino acids. The V gene's germline CDR1 is SGHNT and CDR2 YYREEE (reference sequence). V lost 3 bases, J lost 9 bases, and 6 bases stayed unmatched. CDR3 coding DNA: TGTGCCAGCAGCTGGACGGGGGGTGTGCAGTACTTC. This translates into CASSWTGGVQYF.

V and J are TRBV2 and TRBJ2-6, with D perhaps matching TRBD1 (6 bases). Trimming removed 1 base from V and 3 bases from J, with 22 bases in between. The length of the CDR3 is 20 residues. Germline loops: CDR1 SNHLY, CDR2 FYNNEI. The CDR3 here is CASSEVGIDRKIGGANVLTF. DNA of the CDR3: TGTGCCAGCAGTGAAGTTGGAATTGACAGGAAGATTGGTGGGGCCAACGTCCTGACTTTC.

Comments on this clonotype: The germline gene is not matched at one end of the junction; a read error may be the cause. This chain uses TRBV5-5 with TRBJ2-6, with D tentatively TRBD2 (6 bases). The CDR3 consists of 18 residues. Germline V gene data show CDR1 as SGHKS and CDR2 as YYEKEE (reference sequence). The chain's CDR3 is CASSLESGRYSGTNVLTF. The CDR3 DNA is TGTGCCAGCAGCTTGGAGTCAGGGAGGTACTCTGGGACCAACGTCCTGACTTTC.

The genes are TRBV5-5 and TRBJ2-7; D remains ambiguous. Germline V gene data show CDR1 as SGHKS and CDR2 as YYEKEE (reference sequence). Trimming pared 3 bases from V and 7 bases from J, leaving 17 bases between. CDR3 length: 14 amino acids. CDR3 nucleotide sequence: TGTGCCAGCAGCTGGCGGCTAGGAGTAGGAGAGCAGTACTTC. Translation: CASSWRLGVGEQYF.

The chain combines TRBV5-5 with TRBJ2-7; TRBD2 matches at 7 bases. The V gene's germline CDR1 is SGHKS and CDR2 YYEKEE (reference sequence). V dropped 4 bases and J dropped 4; count of bases not matched to a gene: 8. CDR3 size: 14 residues. The CDR3, as DNA: TGTGCCAGCAGCGAACCCGGACTAGTTTACGAGCAGTACTTC. As protein: CASSEPGLVYEQYF.

This clonotype was recorded a few times. The chain uses TRBV5-1 and TRBJ2-3, with 10 bases identical to TRBD1. V lost 4 bases and J lost 3; bases outside the gene matches: 5. The V gene's germline CDR1 is SGHRS and CDR2 YFSETQ. The CDR3 has 15 residues. CDR3 coding DNA: TGCGCCAGCAGCGCCGACAGGGGGCGTACAGATACGCAGTATTTT. This translates into CASSADRGRTDTQYF.

This clonotype showed up just a few times. This chain links TRBV24-1 with TRBJ2-1; maybe TRBD2 (6 bases). The V gene's germline CDR1 is KGHDR and CDR2 SFDVKD. V dropped 3 bases and J dropped 0 bases, with 8 bases sitting between them. The CDR3 runs to 15 residues. CDR3 in DNA: TGTGCCACCAGTGATCCGGGACTCTCCTACAATGAGCAGTTCTTC. Translation: CATSDPGLSYNEQFF.

V and J are TRBV20-1 and TRBJ1-1; D remains ambiguous. CDR1 and CDR2 from the germline V gene are DFQATT and SNEGSKA (reference sequence). V gave up 6 bases and J gave up 0 bases, with 14 bases separating them. The CDR3 contains 14 residues. The CDR3 sequence: CSATEDTVNTEAFF. CDR3 nucleotide sequence: TGCAGTGCCACAGAAGATACAGTGAACACTGAAGCTTTCTTT.

The rearrangement links TRBV3-1 to TRBJ2-4; TRBD1 agrees at 9 bases. The DNA matches TRBJ2-7 better at its end, which makes the J call doubtful. This CDR3 has 14 amino acids. Germline V gene sequence: CDR1 LGHDT, CDR2 YNNKEL (reference sequence). CDR3 in DNA: TGTGCCAGCAGCCAACGGGACAGGGCTAACGAGCAGTACTTC. Protein: CASSQRDRANEQYF.

This clonotype has a handful of counts. The chain combines TRBV7-8 with TRBJ2-5, with 7 positions matching TRBD1. The CDR3 is 15 amino acids. Trimming took 1 base from V and 5 from J; bases not matched to a gene: 7. Germline assignment: CDR1 SGHVS and CDR2 FQNEAQ. The CDR3 here is CASSLDPGGSETQYF. CDR3 coding DNA: TGTGCCAGCAGCTTAGACCCAGGGGGTAGCGAGACCCAGTACTTC.

This sequence joins TRBV7-8 and TRBJ1-5, with 8 bases lining up with TRBD1. The germline gives CDR1 SGHVS, CDR2 FQNEAQ. The CDR3 has 16 residues. Germline trimming cut 5 bases from V and 6 bases from J; bases unmatched to any gene: 12. The CDR3 coding sequence is TGTGCCAGCAGCCCTAGGAGACAGGGGAGGTTTCAGCCCCAGCATTTT. This encodes CASSPRRQGRFQPQHF.